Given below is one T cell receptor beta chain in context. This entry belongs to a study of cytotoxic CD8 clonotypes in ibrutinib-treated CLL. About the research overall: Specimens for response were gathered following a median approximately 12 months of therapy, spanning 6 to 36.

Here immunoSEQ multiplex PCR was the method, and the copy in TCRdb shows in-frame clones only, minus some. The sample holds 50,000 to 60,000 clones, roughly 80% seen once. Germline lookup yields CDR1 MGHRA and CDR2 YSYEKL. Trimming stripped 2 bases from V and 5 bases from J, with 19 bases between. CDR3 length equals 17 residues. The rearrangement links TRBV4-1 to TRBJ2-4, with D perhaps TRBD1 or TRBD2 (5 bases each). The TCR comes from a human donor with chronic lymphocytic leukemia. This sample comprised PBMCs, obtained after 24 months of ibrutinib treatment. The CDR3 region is CASSQSGAYLDQNIQYF. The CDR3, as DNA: TGCGCCAGCAGCCAATCCGGGGCTTATCTGGACCAAAACATTCAGTACTTC.